Following are 17 T cell receptor beta chains from one sample sequenced in a study of CD8 T cells in ankylosing spondylitis. Study outcomes and limitations: The study identified a TCR beta motif of several highly homologous variants that appeared characteristic of ankylosing spondylitis blood.

What these receptors recognize is not known. TCRdb independently ran MiXCR on the 5' RACE reads; one entry per CDR3 protein. The profile shows roughly 370,000 distinct CDR3 sequences, about a fifth of them singletons. The sample consisted of blood, either unsorted or a sorted T cell fraction (not recorded which). These receptors were taken from a male donor with ankylosing spondylitis.

This clonotype was recorded a few times. The chain is built from TRBV4-1 and TRBJ2-1; D tentatively reads TRBD1 or TRBD2 (5 bases each). The CDR3 runs to 15 residues. Germline V lookup: CDR1 MGHRA, CDR2 YSYEKL. V was pared by 8 bases and J by 5 bases, with 19 bases between. The CDR3 region is CASGPGLGGNNEQFF. DNA of the CDR3: TGCGCCAGCGGCCCGGGGCTAGGCGGAAACAATGAGCAGTTCTTC.

This clonotype showed up just a few times. V gene TRBV11-2 combines with J gene TRBJ2-5, with unresolved D. V was clipped by 4 bases and J by 3 bases, with 9 bases between them. The CDR3 has 13 amino acids. Germline V gene lookup returns CDR1 SGHAT and CDR2 FQNNGV. The chain's CDR3 is CASSWAIKETQYF. The CDR3 DNA reads TGTGCCAGCAGCTGGGCAATAAAAGAGACCCAGTACTTC.

The V call is TRBV4-1, the J call TRBJ2-3; 7 nucleotides line up with TRBD2. V gave up 2 bases and J gave up 2 bases; unmatched junction bases: 16. The CDR3 runs 19 residues. Germline CDR1 reads MGHRA; CDR2 reads YSYEKL. This CDR3 reads CASSQLIQSSGRDTDTQYF. The CDR3 region has the DNA TGCGCCAGCAGCCAACTCATCCAGTCTAGCGGCCGGGACACAGATACGCAGTATTTT.

The chain recombines TRBV7-2 with TRBJ2-7; D not resolved. Trimming left V 2 bases short and J 5 bases short, with 16 bases between. This CDR3 region has 15 residues. The V gene's germline CDR1 is SGHTA and CDR2 FQGNSA. CDR3 DNA sequence: TGTGCCAGCAGCTTAACACGGACGGCGGTCCACGAGCAGTACTTC. Its translation: CASSLTRTAVHEQYF. The variable domain in full, with the rest retrieved from reference TRBV7-2 and TRBJ2-7, is GAGVSQSPSNKVTEKGKDVELRCDPISGHTALYWYRQSLGQGLEFLIYFQGNSAPDKSGLPSDRFSAERTGGSVSTLTIQRTQQEDSAVYLCASSLTRTAVHEQYFGPGTRLTVT.

This sequence joins TRBV20-1 and TRBJ2-2; 10 bases match TRBD2. There are 15 residues in the CDR3. V was clipped by 6 bases and J by 4 bases; unmatched bases: 8. From germline, CDR1 is DFQATT and CDR2 SNEGSKA (reference sequence). DNA for the CDR3: TGCAGTGCGACGGGAGCGGGAGGGGTCACCGGGGAGCTGTTTTTT. It specifies CSATGAGGVTGELFF.

This clonotype came up many times. The V and J genes are TRBV28 and TRBJ2-1; the D gene is possibly TRBD1 (5 bases). The CDR3 has 14 residues. Germline CDR1 and CDR2: MDHEN and SYDVKM. V was pared by 6 bases and J by 7 bases, with 16 bases between. CDR3 DNA: TGTGCCAGCAGCAATTTTCCCCAGGGAAATGAGCAGTTCTTC. It yields the protein CASSNFPQGNEQFF. The variable domain in full, completed from reference TRBV28 and TRBJ2-1, reads DVKVTQSSRYLVKRTGEKVFLECVQDMDHENMFWYRQDPGLGLRLIYFSYDVKMKEKGDIPEGYSVSREKKERFSLILESASTNQTSMYLCASSNFPQGNEQFFGPGTRLTVL.

This chain joins TRBV6-5 and TRBJ1-1; weak D call: TRBD1 (5 bases). Trimming took off 4 bases at V and 6 bases at J, with 15 bases between the two ends. Germline V lookup: CDR1 MNHEY, CDR2 SVGAGI. CDR3 length: 14 amino acids. The CDR3 DNA reads TGTGCCAGCAGTTGGGGGACGGTGGGCGCTGAAGCTTTCTTT. It yields the protein CASSWGTVGAEAFF.

This clonotype has more than one count but fewer than ten. The V and J genes are TRBV5-1 and TRBJ1-1; D may be TRBD1 (5 bases). The CDR3 has 14 amino acids. Germline V lookup: CDR1 SGHRS, CDR2 YFSETQ. V gave up 4 bases and J gave up 3 bases, with 13 bases separating them. CDR3 loop: CASSGGRIDTEAFF. CDR3 sequence (DNA): TGCGCCAGCAGCGGGGGACGGATAGACACTGAAGCTTTCTTT.

This clonotype showed up just a few times. This chain connects TRBV25-1 to TRBJ2-1; D is ambiguous. This CDR3 has 12 amino acids. The germline V gene encodes CDR1 MGHDK and CDR2 SYGVNS. V was trimmed by 5 bases and J by 9 bases, leaving 11 bases between them. The CDR3 sequence is CASSWQAGEQFF. The DNA of the CDR3 is TGTGCCAGCAGTTGGCAGGCCGGTGAGCAGTTCTTC.

This clonotype has more than one count but fewer than ten. The chain combines TRBV24-1 with TRBJ2-5; 13 nucleotides line up with TRBD2. Trimming at V came to 4 bases and at J to 2 bases, leaving 3 bases not matched to a gene. Looked up from germline, CDR1 is KGHDR and CDR2 is SFDVKD. This CDR3 comprises 16 residues. The CDR3 nucleotides are TGTGCCACCAGTGACCCGGGACTAGCGGGGCAAGAGACCCAGTACTTC. Its translation is CATSDPGLAGQETQYF.

This clonotype has a handful of counts. The chain carries TRBV14 and TRBJ2-2, with D possibly TRBD2 on 5 matching bases. CDR1 is SGHDN, CDR2 FVKESK, per germline. The CDR3 spans 17 residues. Trimming stripped 0 bases from V and 3 bases from J, with 14 bases between. In DNA form, the CDR3 reads TGTGCCAGCAGCCAAGACCTTTTGGGGAGTCACACCGGGGAGCTGTTTTTT. Translated, it gives CASSQDLLGSHTGELFF.

This clonotype came up a few times. The chain recombines TRBV7-2 with TRBJ2-3; 12 nucleotides line up with TRBD2. Unmatched junction bases numbered 8, after V lost 5 bases and J lost 2 bases. This CDR3 is built from 17 residues. Germline-derived CDR1 and CDR2 are SGHTA and FQGNSA. The CDR3 sequence is CASSLRLAGVATDTQYF. In DNA, the CDR3 is TGTGCCAGCAGCCTAAGACTAGCGGGAGTGGCCACAGATACGCAGTATTTT. Looking up the rest from reference TRBV7-2 and TRBJ2-3 gives the full variable domain: GAGVSQSPSNKVTEKGKDVELRCDPISGHTALYWYRQSLGQGLEFLIYFQGNSAPDKSGLPSDRFSAERTGGSVSTLTIQRTQQEDSAVYLCASSLRLAGVATDTQYFGPGTRLTVL.

This clonotype was found a few times. V gene TRBV7-3 combines with J gene TRBJ2-1; D is possibly TRBD1 or TRBD2 (6 bases each). Trimming took off 5 bases at V and 7 bases at J, with 27 bases between the two ends. This CDR3 has 18 residues. Germline CDR1 reads SGHTA; CDR2 reads FQGTGA. The CDR3 loop is CASSAKGGRVGNMNEQFF. The CDR3 DNA sequence: TGTGCCAGCAGCGCAAAGGGGGGCCGGGTAGGTAATATGAATGAGCAGTTCTTC.

This clonotype was picked up a small number of times. The gene calls are TRBV7-2 and TRBJ2-1; 7 bases are shared with TRBD1. Germline assignment: CDR1 SGHTA and CDR2 FQGNSA. V dropped 2 bases and J dropped 5; count of bases not matched to a gene: 9. The CDR3 totals 16 residues. Here the CDR3 reads CASSLFVTGTHNEQFF. The CDR3, as DNA: TGTGCCAGCAGCTTATTTGTGACAGGGACCCACAATGAGCAGTTCTTC.

This chain uses TRBV10-3 with TRBJ2-3; perhaps TRBD2 as D (5 bases). Trimming took off 6 bases at V and 2 bases at J, with 12 bases between the two ends. The length of the CDR3 is 14 residues. Germline V gene lookup returns CDR1 ENHRY and CDR2 SYGVKD. CDR3 bases: TGTGCCATCAGCGTCAGCGGAATCACAGATACGCAGTATTTT. This encodes CAISVSGITDTQYF.

The genes are TRBV7-2 and TRBJ2-5; 13 bases are shared with TRBD2. The V gene's germline CDR1 is SGHTA and CDR2 FQGNSA. This CDR3 comprises 15 residues. The V and J ends lost 4 bases and 4 bases, in that order; junction bases with no gene match: 3. CDR3 sequence: CASSSTSGRVETQYF. In DNA form, the CDR3 reads TGTGCCAGCAGCTCCACTAGCGGGAGGGTAGAGACCCAGTACTTC.

This rearrangement joins TRBV10-3 to TRBJ1-1; TRBD1 agrees at 10 bases. The germline V gene encodes CDR1 ENHRY and CDR2 SYGVKD. The V and J ends lost 6 bases and 3 bases, in that order; junction bases with no gene match: 10. The CDR3 totals 16 residues. In DNA, the CDR3 is TGTGCCATCAGACCGGACAGGGGGGCAATCGACACTGAAGCTTTCTTT. Amino acids: CAIRPDRGAIDTEAFF.